This TCR beta chain was obtained from a study of Ad26.COV2.S vaccination and SARS-CoV-2 variants. Study-level results: Placebo recipients had lower spike-specific TCR breadth than vaccine recipients. Substantial breadth in spike-specific CD8+ and CD4+ T cell responses was reportedly seen after vaccination. Breadth and depth estimates from TCRs may understate total T cell responses.

TCRdb's table, derived via immunoSEQ multiplex PCR, lists solely in-frame clones and lacks some. The sample consists of roughly 100,000 clones, roughly 80% of them appearing once. As for this clone: Its specificity is unknown.

Deletions cut 3 bases from V and 1 base from J, with 7 bases between. CDR1 and CDR2 (germline): SNHLY, FYNNEI. The CDR3 consists of 14 residues. The input for sequencing was peripheral blood, taken after recovery from COVID-19. V usage is TRBV2 and J usage is TRBJ2-4; no clear D. This sequence was found in a human donor who had recovered from COVID-19. In DNA, the CDR3 is TGTGCCAGCAGTGACGGTAGGGCCAAAAACATTCAGTACTTC. Protein sequence: CASSDGRAKNIQYF.